Listed here are 21 T cell receptor beta chains from one sample, sequenced in a study of Ad26.COV2.S vaccination and SARS-CoV-2 variants. Clones were sequenced by immunoSEQ multiplex PCR, and TCRdb holds only the in-frame ones, with some missing. Seen here are over 450,000 clones, 80% to 90% observed once, and the top ten hold 1.5% to 2%. Treatment indicated: roughly 20 received Ad26.COV2.S at low or high dose, single or two shots; a few received placebo; per-sample allocation not given. Samples analyzed were those drawn on day 63 after the first vaccine or placebo injection. Sequencing was performed on peripheral blood, taken in a trial of Ad26.COV2.S vaccine versus placebo. The receptors shown here come from a person between 18 and 60 years old who received the Ad26.COV2.S COVID-19 vaccine or a placebo.

This clone has just a few counts. The chain recombines TRBV7-2 with TRBJ2-7; D gene uncertain. Germline V gene data show CDR1 as SGHTA and CDR2 as FQGNSA. V shed 3 bases and J shed 0 bases, with 15 bases lying between them. The CDR3 length is 16 residues. CDR3 nucleotides: TGTGCCAGCAGCTTTCTTGCGCGTCTTAGCTCCTACGAGCAGTACTTC. Translating it yields CASSFLARLSSYEQYF.

This rearrangement joins TRBV5-4 to TRBJ2-5; TRBD2 matches 10 bases. J was trimmed by 3 bases and V by 3 bases; bases with no gene match: 5. The CDR3 runs 15 residues. Germline V gives CDR1 SGHNT, CDR2 YYREEE (reference sequence). The CDR3 nucleotides are TGTGCCAGCAGCTCCCTAGCGGGGGAGGAAGAGACCCAGTACTTC. Translated, it gives CASSSLAGEEETQYF.

V and J are TRBV10-2 and TRBJ1-6; no reliable D call. The CDR3 consists of 13 residues. V was pared by 0 bases and J by 12 bases, with 9 bases between. CDR1 and CDR2 from the germline V gene are WSHSY and SAAADI. The DNA for the CDR3 is TGCGCCAGCAGTGAGTCGCAGAGTGGACCCCTCCACTTT. The encoded protein is CASSESQSGPLHF.

This clone was observed a single time. The rearrangement joins TRBV10-3 to TRBJ2-7, with D unresolved. The CDR3 is 11 amino acids. CDR1 ENHRY and CDR2 SYGVKD come from the germline V gene. Trimming shortened V by 6 bases and J by 7 bases, and 10 bases separated the two germline ends. The CDR3 region is CAISELGEQYF. CDR3 DNA: TGTGCCATCAGCGAGCTCGGTGAGCAGTACTTC.

J is TRBJ2-7 and V is TRBV10-3, with TRBD2 identical over 11 bases. Trimming cost V 0 bases and J 4 bases; bases outside gene matches: 2. Germline V CDR1 and CDR2: ENHRY, SYGVKD. This CDR3 has 15 residues. The CDR3 region is CAISESPSGGYEQYF. CDR3 DNA sequence: TGTGCCATCAGTGAGTCCCCTAGCGGGGGGTACGAGCAGTACTTC.

This sequence joins TRBV10-3 and TRBJ2-1; 16 bases are shared with TRBD2. CDR1 ENHRY and CDR2 SYGVKD come from the germline V gene. The V and J ends lost 6 bases and 0 bases, in that order; junction bases with no gene match: 20. The CDR3 consists of 23 residues. The CDR3 coding sequence is TGTGCCATCAGGAAGGATTTCGGGACTAGCGGGGGGGCGACTCAAGACTCCTACAATGAGCAGTTCTTC. It is translated as CAIRKDFGTSGGATQDSYNEQFF.

The gene calls are TRBV6-5 and TRBJ2-7; TRBD1 matches 9 bases. Unmatched junction bases numbered 3, after V lost 7 bases and J lost 2 bases. The CDR3 spans 13 residues. The germline gives CDR1 MNHEY, CDR2 SVGAGI. This CDR3 reads CASTRDRAYEQYF. The CDR3, as DNA: TGTGCCAGCACCCGGGACAGGGCCTACGAGCAGTACTTC.

The rearrangement uses TRBV5-1 and TRBJ2-7, with TRBD1 matching 11 bases. Germline V lookup: CDR1 SGHRS, CDR2 YFSETQ. V lost 7 bases to trimming and J lost 6 bases; unmatched junction nucleotides: 6. This CDR3 contains 13 residues. The CDR3 sequence is CASGHGTGGEQYF. CDR3 DNA sequence: TGCGCCAGCGGTCATGGGACAGGGGGCGAGCAGTACTTC.

This clone appeared a few times. The chain has TRBV7-9 and TRBJ2-3, with unresolved D. V was clipped by 1 base and J by 0 bases, with 2 bases between them. This CDR3 is built from 13 residues. The germline CDR1 and CDR2 sequences are SEHNR and FQNEAQ (reference sequence). The DNA for the CDR3 is TGTGCCAGCAGCTTAGACAGCACAGATACGCAGTATTTT. This gives the protein CASSLDSTDTQYF.

The V and J genes are TRBV18 and TRBJ1-5; possible D gene TRBD1, 5 bases. The CDR3 contains 14 residues. V lost 3 bases and J lost 5, with 11 bases in between. Germline V gives CDR1 KGHSH, CDR2 LQKENI. The CDR3 sequence is CASSPGGFDQPQHF. CDR3 DNA sequence: TGTGCCAGCTCACCGGGGGGGTTCGATCAGCCCCAGCATTTT.

J is TRBJ2-7 and V is TRBV5-4; D is perhaps TRBD1 (6 bases). This CDR3 contains 15 residues. V lost 0 bases to trimming and J lost 0 bases, with 10 bases between them. Germline CDR1 is SGHNT and CDR2 is YYREEE (reference sequence). CDR3 nucleotides: TGTGCCAGCAGCTTGGGGCAGGGGTTCTCCTACGAGCAGTACTTC. This encodes CASSLGQGFSYEQYF.

This chain connects TRBV6-2 or TRBV6-3 to TRBJ1-1, with D unclear. The V gene lost 5 bases and the J gene lost 3 bases, with 16 bases spanning the gap. CDR3 length: 15 amino acids. CDR1 MNHEY and CDR2 SVGEGT come from the germline V gene. The CDR3 loop is CASSPGARSYTEAFF. The CDR3 nucleotides read TGTGCCAGCAGTCCCGGCGCCAGGTCTTACACTGAAGCTTTCTTT.

The V call is TRBV5-4, the J call TRBJ2-3; 12 bases fit TRBD2. Germline V gives CDR1 SGHNT, CDR2 YYREEE (reference sequence). V dropped 0 bases and J dropped 6; count of bases not matched to a gene: 11. This CDR3 comprises 18 residues. CDR3 nucleotides: TGTGCCAGCAGCTTGGTCCAACTAGCGGGGGGTGTTACCGATACGCAGTATTTT. Its protein is CASSLVQLAGGVTDTQYF.

The V and J genes are TRBV6-5 and TRBJ1-6; D not certain. Germline CDR1 MNHEY, CDR2 SVGAGI. This CDR3 spans 13 amino acids. Between the trimmed V and J ends, which lost 7 bases and 6 bases, there was a span of 10 bases. In nucleotides, the CDR3 is TGTGCCAGCATGCAGATCCCTAATTCACCCCTCCACTTT. Its translation is CASMQIPNSPLHF.

The chain carries TRBV5-4 and TRBJ2-3; 8 nucleotides match TRBD2. The germline V gene encodes CDR1 SGHNT and CDR2 YYREEE (reference sequence). With V trimmed by 4 bases and J by 2 bases, 9 bases remained unmatched. This CDR3 contains 16 residues. DNA for the CDR3: TGTGCCAGCAGCCGCGGGGGGACTAGGAACACAGATACGCAGTATTTT. It yields the protein CASSRGGTRNTDTQYF. Based on the CDR3 plus reference TRBV5-4 and TRBJ2-3, the full variable domain is ETGVTQSPTHLIKTRGQQVTLRCSSQSGHNTVSWYQQALGQGPQFIFQYYREEENGRGNFPPRFSGLQFPNYSSELNVNALELDDSALYLCASSRGGTRNTDTQYFGPGTRLTVL.

The chain carries TRBV9 and TRBJ2-3; 11 bases map to TRBD2. J was trimmed by 6 bases and V by 3 bases; bases with no gene match: 15. The length of the CDR3 is 18 residues. Germline loops: CDR1 SGDLS, CDR2 YYNGEE. The CDR3 protein is CASSDNSGGALHHDTQYF. In DNA, the CDR3 is TGTGCCAGCAGCGATAATAGCGGGGGGGCCCTTCACCATGATACGCAGTATTTT.

The genes are TRBV11-2 and TRBJ2-1; D gene ambiguous. Germline values: CDR1 SGHAT, CDR2 FQNNGV. This CDR3 region has 13 residues. V was cut by 2 bases and J by 8 bases, with 10 bases left in between. Written as DNA, the CDR3 is TGTGCCAGCAGCTTAATAAGGGTTCATGAGCAGTTCTTC. Protein: CASSLIRVHEQFF.

This rearrangement joins TRBV18 to TRBJ1-4, with a weak D call TRBD1 (5 bases). CDR3 length equals 15 residues. Trimming took 3 bases from V and 1 from J, leaving 9 bases between them. The germline gives CDR1 KGHSH, CDR2 LQKENI. The CDR3 DNA follows: TGTGCCAGCTCACCGTCAGGGATAACTAATGAAAAACTGTTTTTT. This codes for CASSPSGITNEKLFF.

The chain employs TRBV20-1 and TRBJ2-5; D gene ambiguous. The CDR3 contains 11 residues. The germline V gene encodes CDR1 DFQATT and CDR2 SNEGSKA (reference sequence). V lost 6 bases and J lost 6, with 11 bases in between. This CDR3 is CSAPGLKTQYF. The CDR3 DNA follows: TGCAGTGCCCCTGGCCTCAAGACCCAGTACTTC.

The chain uses TRBV5-1 and TRBJ2-5; perhaps TRBD1 as D (6 bases). Trimming removed 4 bases from V and 5 bases from J, with 15 bases in between. The CDR3 sequence is 14 residues long. Germline values: CDR1 SGHRS, CDR2 YFSETQ. The CDR3: CASSPAQGRETQYF. The CDR3 DNA follows: TGCGCCAGCAGCCCCGCACAGGGACGGGAGACCCAGTACTTC. Variable domain in full (rest from reference TRBV5-1 and TRBJ2-5): KAGVTQTPRYLIKTRGQQVTLSCSPISGHRSVSWYQQTPGQGLQFLFEYFSETQRNKGNFPGRFSGRQFSNSRSEMNVSTLELGDSALYLCASSPAQGRETQYFGPGTRLLVL.

The chain is built from TRBV12-3 or TRBV12-4 and TRBJ1-1; D unresolved. Trimming took off 5 bases at V and 0 bases at J, with 7 bases between the two ends. The CDR3 sequence is 13 residues long. CDR3 nucleotides: TGTGCCAGCAGTGTCATAGTGAACACTGAAGCTTTCTTT. Protein sequence: CASSVIVNTEAFF.